The 22 T cell receptor beta chains below come from one sample, sequenced in a study of cytomegalovirus exposure and HLA in healthy donors. The PCR ran on 60 Vbeta and 13 Jbeta primers. Profiled with immunoSEQ multiplex PCR; TCRdb holds only in-frame clones, not every one. The data hold around 100,000 clones, with around 80% observed a single time. Sequenced material: PBMCs. The source is a woman in her 40s in good health and CMV-seronegative.

The J gene is TRBJ1-3, the V gene TRBV21-1; the D call of TRBD1 is as the table states it, not checked on the DNA. TRBV21-1 is flagged as a pseudogene. The CDR3 has 16 amino acids. The CDR3 DNA is TGTGCCAGCAGCAACTGGGACAGCGTCTCTGGAAACACCATATATTTT. Translated, it gives CASSNWDSVSGNTIYF.

This chain uses TRBV5-4 with TRBJ1-3; D not resolved. This CDR3 region has 16 residues. Germline CDR1 SGHNT, CDR2 YYREEE (reference sequence). Trimming shortened V by 4 bases and J by 0 bases, and 14 bases separated the two germline ends. The CDR3 region is CASSTATPSSGNTIYF. The CDR3 nucleotides read TGTGCCAGCAGCACCGCGACACCTTCCTCTGGAAACACCATATATTTT.

This chain links TRBV7-8 with TRBJ2-1; 7 positions agree with TRBD1. V shed 6 bases and J 5 bases; nucleotides not matched to a gene: 7. The CDR3 extends over 14 amino acids. Germline V gene data show CDR1 as SGHVS and CDR2 as FQNEAQ. CDR3 sequence reads: CASRRDRQDNEQFF. In DNA, the CDR3 is TGTGCCAGCAGAAGGGACAGACAGGACAATGAGCAGTTCTTC. Full variable domain (remainder filled in from reference TRBV7-8 and TRBJ2-1): GAGVSQSPRYKVAKRGQDVALRCDPISGHVSLFWYQQALGQGPEFLTYFQNEAQLDKSGLPSDRFFAERPEGSVSTLKIQRTQQEDSAVYLCASRRDRQDNEQFFGPGTRLTVL.

CDR3 residues: CASSRGTGPGETQYF. For the CDR3, the DNA is TGTGCCAGCAGTAGGGGGACAGGGCCTGGGGAGACCCAGTACTTC. V is TRBV6-5 and J is TRBJ2-5; 9 nucleotides align to TRBD1. Germline-derived CDR1 and CDR2 are MNHEY and SVGAGI. The CDR3 covers 15 residues. V lost 5 bases, J lost 5 bases, and 9 bases stayed unmatched.

V is TRBV19 and J is TRBJ1-4; 8 bases are shared with TRBD1. Trimming cost V 5 bases and J 0 bases; bases outside gene matches: 11. Germline V CDR1 and CDR2: LNHDA, SQIVND (reference sequence). The CDR3 sequence is 18 residues long. The CDR3 bases are TGTGCCAGTAGTCCTCGGACAGGGACGGGGTCAACTAATGAAAAACTGTTTTTT. As protein: CASSPRTGTGSTNEKLFF.

This chain connects TRBV19 to TRBJ2-3; 11 nucleotides match TRBD2. Per the germline V gene, CDR1 is LNHDA and CDR2 is SQIVND (reference sequence). The V segment lost 5 bases and the J segment 6 bases; nucleotides outside the gene matches: 7. This CDR3 has 15 amino acids. The CDR3 protein is CASSSGTSGYDTQYF. The CDR3 nucleotides read TGTGCCAGTAGTTCCGGGACTAGCGGCTACGATACGCAGTATTTT.

This sequence joins TRBV5-1 and TRBJ1-1, with D perhaps matching TRBD1 (6 bases). The CDR3 sequence is 16 residues long. The germline CDR1 and CDR2 sequences are SGHRS and YFSETQ. The V end was cut by 1 base, the J end by 1 base, with 14 bases between. The CDR3 reads CASSLNSGAPNTEAFF. CDR3 DNA: TGCGCCAGCAGCTTGAACTCAGGGGCCCCGAACACTGAAGCTTTCTTT.

V and J are TRBV10-2 and TRBJ2-3, with a tentative D call TRBD2 (5 bases). This CDR3 is 14 amino acids long. CDR1 and CDR2 from the germline V gene are WSHSY and SAAADI. Trimming removed 8 bases at V and 0 bases at J, with 12 bases between. In DNA form, the CDR3 reads TGCGCCAGCCACCGGGATCTTAGCACAGATACGCAGTATTTT. This sequence encodes CASHRDLSTDTQYF.

The chain links TRBV18 to TRBJ2-6; TRBD1 matches 7 bases. V lost 4 bases and J lost 0; bases outside the gene matches: 6. CDR3 size: 17 residues. Germline assignment: CDR1 KGHSH and CDR2 LQKENI. CDR3 loop: CASSRDSIHSGANVLTF. The CDR3 DNA reads as TGTGCCAGCTCACGGGACAGCATCCACTCTGGGGCCAACGTCCTGACTTTC.

This clone came up once. The rearrangement joins TRBV5-4 to TRBJ2-3; D remains ambiguous. In germline, CDR1 is SGHNT, CDR2 YYREEE (reference sequence). Trimming stripped 4 bases from V and 1 base from J, with 19 bases between. The CDR3 length is 17 residues. The CDR3 nucleotides read TGTGCCAGCAGCCAGCCTTCCTTTGGCGGTGGCACAGATACGCAGTATTTT. This encodes CASSQPSFGGGTDTQYF.

V usage is TRBV9 and J usage is TRBJ2-3; 8 bases match TRBD1. Germline CDR1 is SGDLS and CDR2 is YYNGEE. The ends lost 4 bases at V and 1 base at J; junction bases unmatched: 2. CDR3 size: 14 residues. CDR3 in DNA: TGTGCCAGCAGCAAGACAGGGGGCACAGATACGCAGTATTTT. It yields the protein CASSKTGGTDTQYF.

This chain joins TRBV6-4 and TRBJ2-1; tentatively, D is TRBD1 (6 bases). Trimming left V 6 bases short and J 0 bases short, with 12 bases between. The CDR3 contains 15 residues. Per germline, CDR1 MRHNA and CDR2 SNTAGT. The CDR3 spells CASSPTGSSYNEQFF. CDR3 bases: TGTGCCAGCAGCCCTACAGGGAGCTCCTACAATGAGCAGTTCTTC.

This clone was detected only a few times. This chain connects TRBV11-2 to TRBJ1-3, with D unresolved. Germline CDR1 and CDR2: SGHAT and FQNNGV. CDR3 length equals 13 residues. The chain's CDR3 is CATGMGTGNTIYF. The CDR3, as DNA: TGTGCGACCGGGATGGGAACTGGAAACACCATATATTTT. The full variable domain, rest sourced from reference TRBV11-2 and TRBJ1-3, is EAGVAQSPRYKIIEKRQSVAFWCNPISGHATLYWYQQILGQGPKLLIQFQNNGVVDDSQLPKDRFSAERLKGVDSTLKIQPAKLEDSAVYLCATGMGTGNTIYFGEGSWLTVV.

This chain joins TRBV30 and TRBJ2-5; 11 nucleotides align to TRBD2. The germline V gene encodes CDR1 GTSNPN and CDR2 SVGIG (reference sequence). Trimming at V came to 7 bases and at J to 4 bases, leaving 5 bases not matched to a gene. The CDR3 has 13 residues. In DNA, the CDR3 is TGTGCCTATAGCGGGAGGGCCCCAGAGACCCAGTACTTC. Protein sequence: CAYSGRAPETQYF.

CDR3 loop: CAISEGRQSNTDTQYF. In nucleotides, the CDR3 is TGTGCCATCAGTGAGGGTCGACAGAGTAACACAGATACGCAGTATTTT. This rearrangement joins TRBV10-3 to TRBJ2-3; D possibly corresponds to TRBD1 (5 bases). The CDR3 spans 16 residues. Germline CDR1 and CDR2: ENHRY and SYGVKD. The V end lost 2 bases, the J end lost 2 bases, and 14 bases lay between the germline ends.

The V gene is TRBV18, the J gene TRBJ1-1, with D uncertain. The CDR3 has 13 amino acids. The V and J ends lost 3 bases and 0 bases respectively, with 5 bases between them. Germline assignment: CDR1 KGHSH and CDR2 LQKENI. The CDR3, as DNA: TGTGCCAGCTCACCTTCGGTGAACACTGAAGCTTTCTTT. Translated, it gives CASSPSVNTEAFF.

The rearrangement links TRBV28 to TRBJ1-4, with 7 bases that match TRBD1. CDR3 length equals 15 residues. Germline V gives CDR1 MDHEN, CDR2 SYDVKM. V lost 8 bases, J lost 1 base, and 7 bases stayed unmatched. The CDR3 bases are TGTGCCAGCCGGGAGGGGGCGCGAACTAATGAAAAACTGTTTTTT. Its translation: CASREGARTNEKLFF.

The chain is built from TRBV2 and TRBJ2-2; 12 bases fit TRBD2. The V gene end was trimmed by 8 bases and the J gene end by 4 bases; junction bases not matched to a gene: 5. This CDR3 comprises 15 residues. The germline CDR1 and CDR2 sequences are SNHLY and FYNNEI. CDR3 bases: TGTGCCAGCGCCAGACTAGCGGGAGTCACCGGGGAGCTGTTTTTT. Its translation: CASARLAGVTGELFF.

V usage is TRBV7-9 and J usage is TRBJ2-1; D is unclear. CDR1 and CDR2 (germline): SEHNR, FQNEAQ (reference sequence). Trimming removed 2 bases from V and 5 bases from J, with 13 bases in between. The CDR3 totals 15 residues. The CDR3: CASSLKDTVHNEQFF. Here the CDR3 DNA reads TGTGCCAGCAGCTTAAAAGACACGGTTCACAATGAGCAGTTCTTC. Using reference TRBV7-9 and TRBJ2-1 for the parts outside the CDR3, the full variable domain is DTGVSQNPRHKITKRGQNVTFRCDPISEHNRLYWYRQTLGQGPEFLTYFQNEAQLEKSRLLSDRFSAERPKGSFSTLEIQRTEQGDSAMYLCASSLKDTVHNEQFFGPGTRLTVL.

The chain uses TRBV5-1 and TRBJ2-2; 11 bases agree with TRBD1. The CDR3 is 15 residues long. The germline V gene has CDR1 SGHRS and CDR2 YFSETQ. Trimming cost V 4 bases and J 7 bases; bases outside gene matches: 6. CDR3 in DNA: TGCGCCAGCAGCCCGGGACAGGGGGATGTCGGGGAGCTGTTTTTT. Translating gives CASSPGQGDVGELFF.

In this sample, this clone turned up a few times. The CDR3 DNA is TGTGCCAGTAGTACGGGACAGGGGGCCTACGAGCAGTACTTC. It specifies CASSTGQGAYEQYF. V is TRBV19 and J is TRBJ2-7; 11 bases line up with TRBD1. V lost 4 bases, J lost 2 bases, and 1 base stayed unmatched. The CDR3 has 14 residues. The germline CDR1 and CDR2 sequences are LNHDA and SQIVND (reference sequence).

This clone showed up just a few times. V usage is TRBV6-5 and J usage is TRBJ2-4, with 11 positions matching TRBD2. V lost 7 bases to trimming and J lost 9 bases; unmatched junction nucleotides: 11. Germline values: CDR1 MNHEY, CDR2 SVGAGI. This CDR3 is built from 15 residues. The CDR3 sequence: CASNQRLAGIGIQYF. CDR3 bases: TGTGCCAGCAATCAACGACTAGCGGGGATTGGCATTCAGTACTTC.